These 21 T cell receptor beta chains came from one sample sequenced in a study of cytomegalovirus exposure and HLA in healthy donors. A multiplex PCR was run with 60 Vbeta primers and 13 Jbeta primers. Here immunoSEQ multiplex PCR was the method, and the copy in TCRdb shows in-frame clones only, minus some. This repertoire shows roughly 120,000 clones, nearly 75% found once; its top ten account for over 4%. Sequenced: PBMCs. The receptors shown here come from a man aged 25 to 40 in good health and CMV-seropositive.

V gene TRBV7-2 combines with J gene TRBJ2-7; 8 positions agree with TRBD2. Trimming took 6 bases from V and 0 from J; bases not matched to a gene: 16. This CDR3 region has 18 residues. The germline V gene encodes CDR1 SGHTA and CDR2 FQGNSA. This CDR3 reads CASSSRTARGGDSYEQYF. DNA for the CDR3: TGTGCCAGCAGTTCCCGGACGGCCCGGGGGGGGGACTCCTACGAGCAGTACTTC.

The V and J genes are TRBV19 and TRBJ1-1; 8 nucleotides match TRBD1. J gave up 3 bases and V 0 bases, and 9 bases lay outside the gene matches. CDR3 length equals 17 residues. The germline CDR1 and CDR2 sequences are LNHDA and SQIVND (reference sequence). The CDR3 DNA is TGTGCCAGTAGTATAGAGGCGGGGACAGGACCGGACACTGAAGCTTTCTTT. It codes for CASSIEAGTGPDTEAFF.

The rearrangement joins TRBV6-5 to TRBJ1-2; possibly TRBD1 for D (5 bases). Germline V gene lookup returns CDR1 MNHEY and CDR2 SVGAGI. The CDR3 loop spans 15 amino acids. V dropped 6 bases and J dropped 6 bases, with 20 bases sitting between them. CDR3 DNA: TGTGCCAGCAGACCTCTGAGACAGCGATCCCATGGCTACACCTTC. Encoded protein: CASRPLRQRSHGYTF.

This clone was seen a few times. This chain joins TRBV10-1 and TRBJ2-7, with TRBD1 identical over 9 bases. The CDR3 covers 15 residues. Germline values: CDR1 WNHNN, CDR2 SYGVQD (reference sequence). With 3 bases clipped from V and 6 bases from J, the junction kept 9 bases outside the gene matches. The CDR3, as DNA: TGCGCCAGCAGTGAACCGGGACAGGGAATGGGCGAGCAGTACTTC. This translates into CASSEPGQGMGEQYF.

The rearrangement links TRBV5-4 to TRBJ2-1; 9 bases are a match to TRBD2. Looked up from germline, CDR1 is SGHNT and CDR2 is YYREEE (reference sequence). This CDR3 has 17 amino acids. Trimming removed 3 bases from V and 0 bases from J; junction bases left unmatched: 7. This CDR3 is CASSSMLAGNSYNEQFF. The CDR3 DNA is TGTGCCAGCAGCTCCATGCTAGCGGGGAACTCCTACAATGAGCAGTTCTTC.

Note on this clone: One junction end does not reproduce the germline sequence, and a read error may be involved. The rearrangement uses TRBV30 and TRBJ1-2, with 7 bases aligning to TRBD1. The CDR3 has 13 residues. The V gene's germline CDR1 is GTSNPN and CDR2 SVGIG (reference sequence). The CDR3 spells CAWSLTGRSGYPF. CDR3 in DNA: TGTGCCTGGAGCTTGACAGGGCGAAGCGGCTACCCCTTC.

In regard to this clone: The junction shows a germline mismatch at one end, possibly a read error. The chain is built from TRBV7-9 and TRBJ1-3, with 8 bases that match TRBD1. The CDR3 loop spans 16 amino acids. Germline V lookup: CDR1 SEHNR, CDR2 FQNEAQ (reference sequence). In DNA form, the CDR3 reads TGTTCCAGCAGCCAGCGGGGCAGGGGGCGTGGAAACACCATATATTTT. It is translated as CSSSQRGRGRGNTIYF.

This chain joins TRBV25-1 and TRBJ2-1; 8 bases line up with TRBD2. This CDR3 region has 16 residues. The germline CDR1 and CDR2 sequences are MGHDK and SYGVNS. The V gene end was trimmed by 0 bases and the J gene end by 7 bases; junction bases not matched to a gene: 8. CDR3 bases: TGTGCCAGCAGTGAATATCCGGGGGGGCTTAGAAATGAGCAGTTCTTC. Protein: CASSEYPGGLRNEQFF.

A few counts support this clone. The CDR3 DNA reads as TGTGCCAGTAGTATAGATTTCCGACTGACGTATAGCAATCAGCCCCAGCATTTT. Protein product: CASSIDFRLTYSNQPQHF. The chain combines TRBV19 with TRBJ1-5; D is ambiguous. The germline V gene encodes CDR1 LNHDA and CDR2 SQIVND (reference sequence). The CDR3 runs 18 residues. V was cut by 0 bases and J by 0 bases, with 15 bases left in between.

This clone was found a few times. This rearrangement joins TRBV5-6 to TRBJ2-1; tentatively, D is TRBD1 (7 bases). Germline CDR1 reads SGHDT; CDR2 reads YYEEEE. CDR3 length: 16 amino acids. The V end was cut by 0 bases, the J end by 4 bases, with 14 bases between. The DNA for the CDR3 is TGTGCCAGCAGCTTGGAGCCCAGGGGGAGGTACAATGAGCAGTTCTTC. It translates to CASSLEPRGRYNEQFF.

This chain connects TRBV19 to TRBJ2-2, with a weak D call TRBD1 (5 bases). Trimming removed 6 bases at V and 1 base at J, with 9 bases between. Germline loops: CDR1 LNHDA, CDR2 SQIVND (reference sequence). CDR3 length equals 14 residues. The CDR3 nucleotides are TGTGCCAGTAGATTCAGGGAGAACACCGGGGAGCTGTTTTTT. Its translation is CASRFRENTGELFF.

V gene TRBV10-2 combines with J gene TRBJ1-1; 7 bases are shared with TRBD1. J gave up 1 base and V 0 bases, and 8 bases lay outside the gene matches. Germline V lookup: CDR1 WSHSY, CDR2 SAAADI. The CDR3 consists of 17 residues. CDR3 in amino acids: CASSESRPGQPNTEAFF. CDR3 nucleotides: TGCGCCAGCAGTGAGTCGAGGCCGGGACAGCCGAACACTGAAGCTTTCTTT.

In this sample, this clone turned up a few times. The chain couples TRBV4-3 to TRBJ1-1; possibly TRBD1 for D (5 bases). Germline CDR1 and CDR2: LGHNA and YSLEER. The CDR3 contains 13 residues. V lost 5 bases, J lost 3 bases, and 10 bases lay in between. DNA of the CDR3: TGCGCCAGCAGCGGACACGCCGACACTGAAGCTTTCTTT. Protein product: CASSGHADTEAFF.

This rearrangement joins TRBV7-2 to TRBJ2-4; D is unresolved. The CDR3 extends over 14 amino acids. Trimming removed 5 bases from V and 0 bases from J, with 8 bases in between. The germline V gene has CDR1 SGHTA and CDR2 FQGNSA. The CDR3 DNA sequence: TGTGCCAGCAGCCTCGCGGAAGCCAAAAACATTCAGTACTTC. Amino acid sequence: CASSLAEAKNIQYF.

V is TRBV7-3 and J is TRBJ1-1; the D is unclear. Germline loops: CDR1 SGHTA, CDR2 FQGTGA. This CDR3 comprises 13 residues. Trimming removed 6 bases at V and 0 bases at J, with 8 bases between. CDR3 in amino acids: CASSSIVNTEAFF. In nucleotides, the CDR3 is TGTGCCAGCAGTTCAATAGTGAACACTGAAGCTTTCTTT.

The V and J genes are TRBV2 and TRBJ1-5; TRBD1 is a possible D gene (5 bases). Germline V gene data show CDR1 as SNHLY and CDR2 as FYNNEI. CDR3 length: 16 residues. V gave up 7 bases and J gave up 0 bases, with 16 bases separating them. The CDR3 loop is CASTPLGGNSNQPQHF. In nucleotides, the CDR3 is TGTGCCAGCACCCCCCTGGGGGGGAATAGCAATCAGCCCCAGCATTTT.

This clone was seen more than once but under ten times. V usage is TRBV5-5 and J usage is TRBJ2-1; TRBD1 matches 10 bases. The J segment lost 6 bases and the V segment lost 4 bases, leaving 10 bases of the junction unmatched. The CDR3 contains 16 residues. CDR1 SGHKS and CDR2 YYEKEE come from the germline V gene (reference sequence). The CDR3 sequence is CASSLSGQGSVNEQFF. CDR3 nucleotides: TGTGCCAGCAGCCTGTCGGGACAGGGGTCGGTCAATGAGCAGTTCTTC.

The chain employs TRBV12-5 and TRBJ2-1, with 11 bases identical to TRBD2. The germline V gene has CDR1 LGHNT and CDR2 FRNRAP. Germline trimming cut 1 base from V and 4 bases from J; bases unmatched to any gene: 15. The CDR3 is 20 amino acids. CDR3 nucleotide sequence: TGTGCTAGTGGTTTGGGGACTCTACGAACACTAGCGGGGGTGTACAATGAGCAGTTCTTC. This encodes CASGLGTLRTLAGVYNEQFF.

This clone has more than one count but fewer than ten. DNA for the CDR3: TGTGCCAGCAGCTTAGGTGGGACTGCCAGATTGACGCAGTATTTT. Translation gives CASSLGGTARLTQYF. The chain couples TRBV7-2 to TRBJ2-3; TRBD2 is a possible D gene (6 bases). CDR3 length equals 15 residues. Trimming took off 1 base at V and 9 bases at J, with 17 bases between the two ends. Per the germline V gene, CDR1 is SGHTA and CDR2 is FQGNSA.

The rearrangement links TRBV2 to TRBJ1-6; no reliable D call. CDR1 is SNHLY, CDR2 FYNNEI, per germline. The germline V and J ends were trimmed by 7 bases and 7 bases, with 14 bases remaining between them. The CDR3 covers 14 residues. CDR3 in amino acids: CASKTAELNSPLHF. Written as DNA, the CDR3 is TGTGCCAGCAAAACAGCTGAATTGAATTCACCCCTCCACTTT.

V gene TRBV7-2 combines with J gene TRBJ2-3; maybe TRBD1 (6 bases). The CDR3 sequence is 15 residues long. Germline V gene sequence: CDR1 SGHTA, CDR2 FQGNSA. The germline V and J ends were trimmed by 5 bases and 0 bases, with 12 bases remaining between them. CDR3 residues: CASSLVGASTDTQYF. DNA for the CDR3: TGTGCCAGCAGCCTCGTGGGGGCTAGCACAGATACGCAGTATTTT.